The entry below gives a single TCR beta chain sequence along with its context. Time point: pre-treatment sample, taken before nivolumab and TIL therapy. Stage 4 NSCLC adults joined between 2017 and January 2020. The immunoSEQ assay was v3. Survey-level samples got 1.5 million to 2.5 million read pairs; deep-level samples got roughly 4.5-6.5 million. Assay: immunoSEQ multiplex PCR; the TCRdb copy retains only in-frame clones and omits some. Among about 20,000 clones listed, around 70% were seen once. This entry belongs to a study of TIL therapy for anti-PD-1-resistant metastatic lung cancer. Looking at the study overall: Tumors were harvested before any PD-1/PD-L1 blockade.

This TCR was sampled from a person between 25 and 79 years old with non-small cell lung cancer. The specimen was blood, collected at baseline.

CDR3 region: CASSSYLLGTEAFF. In nucleotides, the CDR3 is TGTGCCAGTAGTAGTTATCTTCTTGGGACTGAAGCTTTCTTT. The chain joins TRBV19 to TRBJ1-1, with unresolved D. CDR1 is LNHDA and CDR2 is SQIVND in the germline V gene (reference sequence). V dropped 4 bases and J dropped 5 bases, with 14 bases sitting between them. The CDR3 is 14 residues long.